The 3 T cell receptor beta chains given below trace back to one sample, sequenced in a study of Graves' ophthalmopathy and Graves' hyperthyroidism (dated 2018 in TCRdb). TCRdb lists the instrument as Illumina HiSeq 2000. For repertoire sequencing, TCR beta CDR3 regions were amplified from RNA transcripts. The first round was an RT-PCR using HTBI primers with the Qiagen OneStep RT-PCR kit, and this first round was followed by a second-round multiplex PCR, then size selection and purification. TCRdb reanalyzed the raw reads on its own, using fastp at Q25 for trimming and MiXCR for clone calling, and kept in-frame beta chains. Each CDR3 protein gets just one entry, which takes the most common genes and DNA from the rows behind it. The sample profile shows 400,000 to 500,000 distinct CDR3 sequences; roughly 21% of them were found once. Under 3.5% of the sample lies in the top ten. Sequenced sample: peripheral blood. The receptors derive from a woman younger than 35 with stable Graves' hyperthyroidism. Donor details come from another sample of the same person, matched by shared clones.

On this clonotype itself: A read error may explain this, as a much larger clone is one base away. The CDR3 DNA follows: TGTGCCAGCAGTGACATGGATTCACACCTCCACTTT. Translated: CASSDMDSHLHF. The V gene is TRBV6-4, the J gene TRBJ1-6; D gene unclear. CDR3 size: 12 residues. Per the germline V gene, CDR1 is MRHNA and CDR2 is SNTAGT.

This clonotype has at least ten counts. V gene TRBV2 combines with J gene TRBJ2-5; D is unresolved. Looked up from germline, CDR1 is SNHLY and CDR2 is FYNNEI. The CDR3 runs to 14 residues. With 1 base removed from V and 1 base from J, the gap between germline ends came to 7 bases. This chain's CDR3 is CASSEGAGQETQYF. Here the CDR3 DNA reads TGTGCCAGCAGTGAAGGTGCAGGCCAAGAGACCCAGTACTTC.

There are many counts of this clonotype. The chain uses TRBV6-2 or TRBV6-3 and TRBJ2-7, with D unclear. CDR1 is MNHEY, CDR2 SVGEGT, per germline. CDR3 length: 15 residues. Trimming removed 0 bases from V and 0 bases from J, with 9 bases in between. The CDR3 protein is CASSYSLRFSYEQYF. The CDR3 region has the DNA TGTGCCAGCAGTTACTCGCTCAGGTTCTCCTACGAGCAGTACTTC.